This T cell receptor beta chain was identified in a study of T cells in Graves' hyperthyroidism and ophthalmopathy. This clonotype was observed many times. One base away lies a much larger clone, so this may be a sequencing read error. This CDR3 is 14 amino acids long. CDR1 and CDR2 (germline): LNHDA, SQIVND (reference sequence). RNA transcripts provided the source from which TCR beta CDR3 regions were amplified. TCR CDR3 regions were first amplified by RT-PCR with HTBI primers. TCRdb independently ran MiXCR on the multiplex PCR reads; one entry per CDR3 protein. The data show approximately 250,000 distinct CDR3 sequences, with over 20% seen just once and about a third held by the top ten.

The chain is built from TRBV19 and TRBJ1-1; D call uncertain. Sequencing used blood. This clonotype originated in a middle-aged woman with Graves' ophthalmopathy. In DNA, the CDR3 is TGTGCCAGTAGTCATCGGGAGGCGAACACTGTAGCTTTCTTT. Translation gives CASSHREANTVAFF.